This T cell receptor (beta chain) was sequenced during a study of shared clonotypes between healthy human individuals. Overall study results and limits: Few donors limited the genetic and exposure-history diversity represented.

All donors were Caucasian adults living in Nashville, Tennessee. Produced via immunoSEQ multiplex PCR; TCRdb's table is partial and in-frame only. The table records about 1.4 million clones, roughly 96% of them present only once. For this clone: What it binds is not known.

Trimming cost V 3 bases and J 6 bases; bases outside gene matches: 8. Germline values: CDR1 LNHNV, CDR2 YYDKDF (reference sequence). The CDR3 runs 15 residues. The chain has TRBV15 and TRBJ2-7; 10 bases are shared with TRBD1. Sequenced material: naive CD4+ T cells sorted from blood. Subset in this sample: CD45RA+ positively selected. The sequence was obtained from a man younger than 45 in good health. The CDR3 region has the DNA TGTGCCACCAGCAGCCTAGGACAGGGGGGCTCCGAGCAGTACTTC. This gives the protein CATSSLGQGGSEQYF.